This passage covers 19 T cell receptor beta chains from one sample sequenced in a study of shared clonotypes between healthy human individuals. Terminally differentiated effector memory CD45RA+ cells were excluded by CCR7 positive selection of CD45RO-negative cells. Measured with immunoSEQ multiplex PCR; TCRdb has only the in-frame clones, and not every one. The sample lists roughly 2.1 million clones, about 93% occurring once. The specimen sequenced was naive CD8+ T cells from PBMCs. All receptors derive from a man aged 18 to 29 in good health. Some clones in this sample may be carry-over from other donors' samples.

This clone was seen ten or more times. The J gene is TRBJ2-3, the V gene TRBV11-2; D remains ambiguous. CDR3 size: 12 residues. The V gene lost 8 bases and the J gene lost 7 bases, with 13 bases spanning the gap. Germline CDR1 is SGHAT and CDR2 is FQNNGV. The CDR3 region has the DNA TGTGCCAGCGGCGCCGTGCGGAATACGCAGTATTTT. It yields the protein CASGAVRNTQYF.

The genes are TRBV13 and TRBJ1-1; TRBD1 matches at 7 bases. Trimming cost V 5 bases and J 4 bases; bases outside gene matches: 10. Germline V CDR1 and CDR2: PRHDT, FYEKMQ (reference sequence). The CDR3 extends over 15 amino acids. DNA for the CDR3: TGTGCCAGCAGCCCGTGGACAGGCATTACCACTGAAGCTTTCTTT. Protein sequence: CASSPWTGITTEAFF. Filled out from reference TRBV13 and TRBJ1-1, the complete variable domain reads AAGVIQSPRHLIKEKRETATLKCYPIPRHDTVYWYQQGPGQDPQFLISFYEKMQSDKGSIPDRFSAQQFSDYHSELNMSSLELGDSALYFCASSPWTGITTEAFFGQGTRLTVV.

This chain joins TRBV6-4 and TRBJ1-3; 7 bases line up with TRBD1. The CDR3 loop spans 14 amino acids. The germline V gene has CDR1 MRHNA and CDR2 SNTAGT. V dropped 10 bases and J dropped 5; count of bases not matched to a gene: 11. The CDR3 spells CATHFHRGRNTIYF. In nucleotides, the CDR3 is TGTGCCACCCATTTCCACAGGGGCAGAAACACCATATATTTT.

This clone has only one observation. The V call is TRBV5-5, the J call TRBJ2-2, with D tentatively TRBD1 or TRBD2 (5 bases each). CDR3 length: 13 residues. Germline loops: CDR1 SGHKS, CDR2 YYEKEE (reference sequence). Trimming shortened V by 5 bases and J by 5 bases, and 10 bases separated the two germline ends. The DNA for the CDR3 is TGTGCCAGCAGGCCGGGGCAGACCGGGGAGCTGTTTTTT. Its translation: CASRPGQTGELFF.

The chain is built from TRBV28 and TRBJ2-1, with D perhaps TRBD2 (6 bases). The germline gives CDR1 MDHEN, CDR2 SYDVKM. Trimming took off 1 base at V and 5 bases at J, with 24 bases between the two ends. The CDR3 is made up of 19 amino acids. CDR3 region: CASSLYSGSAGLYDNEQFF. CDR3 DNA: TGTGCCAGCAGTTTATATTCGGGGTCTGCGGGACTTTACGACAATGAGCAGTTCTTC.

The chain has TRBV5-4 and TRBJ2-1; D is ambiguous. CDR1 is SGHNT, CDR2 YYREEE, per germline (reference sequence). The ends were cut back, 2 bases at V and 4 bases at J, with 7 bases in the middle. The length of the CDR3 is 13 residues. CDR3 amino acids: CASSFLGYNEQFF. CDR3 in DNA: TGTGCCAGCAGCTTTCTCGGGTACAATGAGCAGTTCTTC.

The chain carries TRBV28 and TRBJ2-3; 8 bases map to TRBD2. The CDR3 is 15 residues long. The V gene end was trimmed by 3 bases and the J gene end by 4 bases; junction bases not matched to a gene: 6. The germline V gene encodes CDR1 MDHEN and CDR2 SYDVKM. CDR3 residues: CASSLGSGSADTQYF. As DNA, the CDR3 is TGTGCCAGCAGTTTGGGGAGCGGGAGTGCAGATACGCAGTATTTT.

The chain carries TRBV10-2 and TRBJ2-1; the match to TRBD2 covers 10 bases. The V gene's germline CDR1 is WSHSY and CDR2 SAAADI. Germline trimming cut 6 bases from V and 8 bases from J; bases unmatched to any gene: 7. There are 14 residues in the CDR3. The CDR3 is CASRGTSVFDEQFF. The CDR3 nucleotides read TGCGCCAGCAGGGGGACTAGCGTTTTCGATGAGCAGTTCTTC.

The chain has TRBV15 and TRBJ2-7; D unresolved. The CDR3 runs 13 residues. Germline V gene sequence: CDR1 LNHNV, CDR2 YYDKDF (reference sequence). V lost 0 bases and J lost 6, with 9 bases in between. DNA for the CDR3: TGTGCCACCAGCAGAGAAGAGAGTGGCGAGCAGTACTTC. Protein: CATSREESGEQYF.

The genes are TRBV29-1 and TRBJ2-1, with D possibly matching TRBD2 (6 bases). Trimming shortened V by 4 bases and J by 3 bases, and 10 bases separated the two germline ends. The CDR3 totals 13 residues. Germline V gives CDR1 SQVTM, CDR2 ANQGSEA. CDR3 DNA: TGCAGCGTTGCCCGGGAGAGCTACAATGAGCAGTTCTTC. Residues: CSVARESYNEQFF.

CDR3 amino acids: CASSVGLAGRLDEQYF. Here the CDR3 DNA reads TGTGCCAGCAGCGTGGGACTAGCGGGAAGGCTAGATGAGCAGTACTTC. The chain recombines TRBV9 with TRBJ2-7; 13 bases align to TRBD2. The CDR3 covers 16 residues. V trimming: 2 bases; J trimming: 7 bases; junction bases outside the gene matches: 9. Germline V lookup: CDR1 SGDLS, CDR2 YYNGEE.

V usage is TRBV11-2 and J usage is TRBJ2-1, with 12 bases that match TRBD2. Trimming took 5 bases from V and 12 from J; bases not matched to a gene: 11. The germline CDR1 and CDR2 sequences are SGHAT and FQNNGV. The CDR3 loop spans 15 amino acids. In nucleotides, the CDR3 is TGTGCCAGCAGCCCAGGGACTAGCGGGTCGGCTCGGCAGTTCTTC. Residues: CASSPGTSGSARQFF.

This sequence joins TRBV14 and TRBJ1-2; possible D gene TRBD1, 5 bases. Germline CDR1 reads SGHDN; CDR2 reads FVKESK. V shed 0 bases and J shed 0 bases, with 14 bases lying between them. The CDR3 consists of 17 residues. CDR3 bases: TGTGCCAGCAGCCAAGAGCGGGTCCGGGGGACTAACTATGGCTACACCTTC. It codes for CASSQERVRGTNYGYTF. Variable domain in full (rest from reference TRBV14 and TRBJ1-2): EAGVTQFPSHSVIEKGQTVTLRCDPISGHDNLYWYRRVMGKEIKFLLHFVKESKQDESGMPNNRFLAERTGGTYSTLKVQPAELEDSGVYFCASSQERVRGTNYGYTFGSGTRLTVV.

In nucleotides, the CDR3 is TGTGCCAGCGGGCAGCGACCCTCTGGGGCCAACGTCCTGACTTTC. Translating gives CASGQRPSGANVLTF. This chain joins TRBV6-6 and TRBJ2-6; D unclear. Trimming cost V 8 bases and J 0 bases, with 11 bases left between them. The CDR3 loop spans 15 amino acids. Germline assignment: CDR1 MNHNY and CDR2 SVGAGI (reference sequence).

The chain is built from TRBV19 and TRBJ2-7, with D possibly matching TRBD2 (6 bases). V shed 3 bases and J shed 4 bases, with 13 bases lying between them. This CDR3 has 14 amino acids. Germline values: CDR1 LNHDA, CDR2 SQIVND (reference sequence). The CDR3 DNA reads as TGTGCCAGTAGTATTACCGGGAGTAAATACGAGCAGTACTTC. Its protein is CASSITGSKYEQYF.

This chain links TRBV13 with TRBJ2-5; 8 bases map to TRBD1. Germline assignment: CDR1 PRHDT and CDR2 FYEKMQ (reference sequence). The V and J ends lost 2 bases and 5 bases, in that order; junction bases with no gene match: 4. The CDR3 runs to 14 residues. Written as DNA, the CDR3 is TGTGCCAGCAGCTTAAGGACAGGGTTTGAGACCCAGTACTTC. Its protein product is CASSLRTGFETQYF.

The gene calls are TRBV7-9 and TRBJ2-3; 12 bases agree with TRBD2. Germline values: CDR1 SEHNR, CDR2 FQNEAQ (reference sequence). J lost 2 bases, V lost 5 bases, and 14 bases had no gene match. The CDR3 length is 19 residues. In DNA, the CDR3 is TGTGCCAGCAGCCCACGGGAGCTAGCGGGAGGGCCGATCACAGATACGCAGTATTTT. This encodes CASSPRELAGGPITDTQYF.

The chain recombines TRBV7-9 with TRBJ2-7; D is perhaps TRBD2 (6 bases). V lost 5 bases to trimming and J lost 1 base, with 18 bases between them. This CDR3 spans 16 amino acids. In germline, CDR1 is SEHNR, CDR2 FQNEAQ (reference sequence). Written as DNA, the CDR3 is TGTGCCAGCAGCGTGCCCCCCCGCGGGGAGTCCTACGAGCAGTACTTC. Translation gives CASSVPPRGESYEQYF.

The chain joins TRBV5-8 to TRBJ2-7; the D gene could be TRBD1 or TRBD2 (5 bases each). Germline V lookup: CDR1 SGHTS, CDR2 YDEGEE. The CDR3 is made up of 13 amino acids. Trimming stripped 1 base from V and 2 bases from J, with 7 bases between. CDR3 sequence reads: CASSLRGPYEQYF. CDR3 DNA sequence: TGTGCCAGCAGCTTGAGGGGACCCTACGAGCAGTACTTC.